The rows below give T cell receptor beta chains drawn from one sample of a study of TIL therapy for anti-PD-1-resistant metastatic lung cancer. Repertoires were generated with immunoSEQ multiplex PCR, while TCRdb's copy carries only in-frame clones and drops some. The top ten clones hold approximately 5.6% of a sample with about 50,000 clones, about two thirds of them seen once. The specimen was tumor tissue, collected at baseline. These receptors all stem from a person between 30 and 80 years old with non-small cell lung cancer. Both conserved end residues are part of each CDR3. The D gene is left open where the match is weak. Clone sizes are given selectively: once, few, many, or a class where the clone is expanded.

clone_size,d_call,j_call,v_call,cdr3_nt,cdr3_aa
NA,NA,TRBJ2-5,TRBV4-3,TGCGCCAGCAGCCAAGATCAGGCCAGGCAATGGGGAGAGACCCAGTACTTC,CASSQDQARQWGETQYF
NA,NA,TRBJ2-1,TRBV20-1,TGCAGTGCCGGGAAACACAATGAGCAGTTCTTC,CSAGKHNEQFF
NA,TRBD2,TRBJ2-3,TRBV15,TGTGCCACCAGCAGATCTATTATAGCGGGAGCCATAGATACGCAGTATTTT,CATSRSIIAGAIDTQYF
NA,NA,TRBJ1-5,TRBV10-2,TGCGCCAGCAGAGGGACGGTCAATCAGCCCCAGCATTTT,CASRGTVNQPQHF
NA,NA,TRBJ2-7,TRBV7-2,TGTGCCAGCAGCTTATATACTAGTGGGTCCTACGAGCAGTACTTC,CASSLYTSGSYEQYF
NA,NA,TRBJ2-1,TRBV29-1,TGCAGCGCCGACCCCACAGGGATCTACAATGAGCAGTTCTTC,CSADPTGIYNEQFF
few,NA,TRBJ1-1,TRBV30,TGTGCCCGTGGAAGTGACGGAATCCCCACTGAAGCTTTCTTT,CARGSDGIPTEAFF
once,NA,TRBJ1-2,TRBV19,TGTGCCAGTAGAAGGCGGCTGGGTGGCTACACCTTC,CASRRRLGGYTF
few,TRBD1,TRBJ1-4,TRBV4-1,TGCGCCAGCAGCCAAGCCACAGGGGTCGGTGAAAAACTGTTTTTT,CASSQATGVGEKLFF
NA,NA,TRBJ2-6,TRBV5-1,TGCGCCAGCAGCTTGGATCGCTCTGGGGCCAACGTCCTGACTTTC,CASSLDRSGANVLTF
NA,TRBD1,TRBJ2-1,TRBV2,TGTGCCAGCAGAGAACCCGGGACAGGGGACAATGAGCAGTTCTTC,CASREPGTGDNEQFF
NA,NA,TRBJ1-4,TRBV30,TGTGCCTGGAGACAGGGAGGGAATGAAAAACTGTTTTTT,CAWRQGGNEKLFF
once,NA,TRBJ2-7,TRBV28,TGTGCCAGCAGTTTAGCAGGGGCAGGGCTTTCCTACGAGCAGTACTTC,CASSLAGAGLSYEQYF
NA,TRBD2,TRBJ2-7,TRBV2,TGTGCCAGCAGTGAAACGGGGACTAGCGGCGACTACGAGCAGTACTTC,CASSETGTSGDYEQYF
few,NA,TRBJ1-4,TRBV5-1,TGCGCCAGCAGCTTGCCCCCCTCCGGGACTAATGAAAAACTGTTTTTT,CASSLPPSGTNEKLFF
NA,NA,TRBJ2-7,TRBV5-4,TGTGCCAGCAATCGACCCGGCTCCTACGAGCAGTACTTC,CASNRPGSYEQYF
NA,NA,TRBJ2-5,TRBV29-1,TGCAGCGGACGGAGGGGGGAAGAGACCCAGTACTTC,CSGRRGEETQYF
NA,NA,TRBJ2-4,TRBV2,TGTGCCAGCAGTGAAGGGGCCCCGGGGGCAATCAAAAACATTCAGTACTTC,CASSEGAPGAIKNIQYF
NA,NA,TRBJ2-1,TRBV9,TGTGCCAGCAGCGTAGGGGGCAGTACCTACAATGAGCAGTTCTTC,CASSVGGSTYNEQFF
once,NA,TRBJ2-2,TRBV9,TGTGCCAGCAGAGGCGGCAGGGTTTCCGGGGAGCTGTTTTTT,CASRGGRVSGELFF
NA,TRBD1,TRBJ1-3,TRBV30,TGTGCCTGGGCCGGGACAGGGACCTCTGGAAACACCATATATTTT,CAWAGTGTSGNTIYF
NA,NA,TRBJ2-5,TRBV7-6,TGTGCCAGCAGCTTAGATGGTCGACGGGAGGAGACCCAGTACTTC,CASSLDGRREETQYF
many,TRBD1,TRBJ1-1,TRBV6-5,TGTGCCAGCAGTCCGCAACAGGGGGTAAAGGCTGAAGCTTTCTTT,CASSPQQGVKAEAFF
NA,NA,TRBJ2-5,TRBV7-6,TGTGCCAGCAGCGACCGGGATTTCGAGACCCAGTACTTC,CASSDRDFETQYF
once,NA,TRBJ2-6,TRBV7-3,TGTGCCAGCAGCCAGAGCCAGGGTGCTGGGGCCAACGTCCTGACTTTC,CASSQSQGAGANVLTF
NA,NA,TRBJ1-1,TRBV5-6,TGTGCCAGCAGCTTGGGCCAGTTAGAAGCTTTCTTT,CASSLGQLEAFF
NA,TRBD2,TRBJ2-2,TRBV7-2,TGTGCCAGCAGCTCTATAGCGGGAGTGGGCACCGGGGAGCTGTTTTTT,CASSSIAGVGTGELFF
few,NA,TRBJ1-5,TRBV28,TGTGCCAGCAGTCTCCTCAGACTGCCCCAGCATTTT,CASSLLRLPQHF
NA,TRBD2,TRBJ2-1,TRBV7-2,TGTGCCAGCAGCTTGACTAGCGGGAGATTTAATGAGCAGTTCTTC,CASSLTSGRFNEQFF
NA,NA,TRBJ1-1,TRBV7-6,TGTGCCAGCACCCCCCGGTCCCAGGGAGGGGAGAACACTGAAGCTTTCTTT,CASTPRSQGGENTEAFF
NA,NA,TRBJ1-6,TRBV28,TGTGCCAGCAGAATCACCCCGGGTTATAATTCACCCCTCCACTTT,CASRITPGYNSPLHF
NA,NA,TRBJ1-1,TRBV5-4,TGTGCCAGCAGCACCGACAGGTTGGAAGCTTTCTTT,CASSTDRLEAFF
NA,NA,TRBJ2-2,TRBV5-1,TGCGCCAGCAAAGGACCCGGATTTGCGAACACCGGGGAGCTGTTTTTT,CASKGPGFANTGELFF
once,NA,TRBJ2-5,TRBV15,TGTGCCACCAGCGTGGGGGGATCGGAGACCCAGTACTTC,CATSVGGSETQYF
few,NA,TRBJ2-7,TRBV29-1,TGCAGCGGTGGACAGTCCGGCGAGCAGTACTTC,CSGGQSGEQYF
NA,TRBD2,TRBJ2-2,TRBV5-1,TGCGCCAGCAGCTTGGGACTAGCGGGGCCTTCGAGGTCCGGGGAGCTGTTTTTT,CASSLGLAGPSRSGELFF
NA,TRBD1,TRBJ2-7,TRBV7-9,TGTGCCAGCAGTGAAATTCAGGGACAGTCTTACGAGCAGTACTTC,CASSEIQGQSYEQYF
NA,TRBD1,TRBJ1-2,TRBV6-4,TGTGCCAGCAGCAGGACAGGGAACTATGGCTACACCTTC,CASSRTGNYGYTF
NA,TRBD2,TRBJ2-7,TRBV7-2,TGTGCCAGCAGCTCAATTGGGACTAGCGTCTACGAGCAGTACTTC,CASSSIGTSVYEQYF
NA,NA,TRBJ1-5,TRBV5-3,TGTGCCAGAAGCTGGCAGGGCGGTCAGCCCCAGCATTTT,CARSWQGGQPQHF
once,NA,TRBJ2-7,TRBV5-1,TGCGCCAGCAGCTTAACAGGGTCTTCCTACGAGCAGTACTTC,CASSLTGSSYEQYF